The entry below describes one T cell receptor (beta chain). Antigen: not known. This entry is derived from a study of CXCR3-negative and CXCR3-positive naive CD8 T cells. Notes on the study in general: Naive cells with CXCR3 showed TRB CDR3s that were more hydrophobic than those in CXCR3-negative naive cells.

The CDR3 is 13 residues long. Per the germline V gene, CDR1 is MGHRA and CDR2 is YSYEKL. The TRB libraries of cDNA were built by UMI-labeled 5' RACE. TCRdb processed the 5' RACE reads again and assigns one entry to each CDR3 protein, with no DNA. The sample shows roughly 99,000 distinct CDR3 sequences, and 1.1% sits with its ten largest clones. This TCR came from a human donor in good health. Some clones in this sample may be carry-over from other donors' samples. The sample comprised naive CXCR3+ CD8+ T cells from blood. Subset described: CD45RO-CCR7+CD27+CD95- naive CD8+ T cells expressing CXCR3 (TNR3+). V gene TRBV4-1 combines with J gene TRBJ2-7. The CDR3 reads CASSQEPPYEQYF.